The 9 T cell receptor beta chains presented below share a single source sample, sequenced in a study of cytomegalovirus exposure and HLA in healthy donors. A multiplex PCR was run with 60 Vbeta primers and 13 Jbeta primers. Profiling relied on immunoSEQ multiplex PCR, and the TCRdb table lists in-frame clones only, not all of them. Among over 150,000 clones, roughly four fifths were seen once, and the ten largest hold about 10%. The sequencing input was PBMCs. The source is a middle-aged man in good health and CMV-seropositive.

The CDR3 coding sequence is TGTGCCAGCAGCTTATCAGGGGGACCCAACACCGGGGAGCTGTTTTTT. Translation gives CASSLSGGPNTGELFF. J is TRBJ2-2 and V is TRBV7-2; TRBD1 aligns across 7 bases. The CDR3 totals 16 residues. V was pared by 2 bases and J by 2 bases, with 5 bases of the junction left unmatched. CDR1 is SGHTA, CDR2 FQGNSA, per germline.

The V gene is TRBV6-1, the J gene TRBJ1-1; D unclear. Looked up from germline, CDR1 is MNHNS and CDR2 is SASEGT. V was trimmed by 5 bases and J by 1 base, leaving 11 bases between them. The CDR3 is 14 amino acids. CDR3 loop: CASSMEERNTEAFF. The CDR3 nucleotides read TGTGCCAGCAGTATGGAGGAAAGGAACACTGAAGCTTTCTTT.

The chain has TRBV27 and TRBJ2-2, with a weak D call TRBD2 (6 bases). V lost 7 bases and J 8 bases, leaving 26 bases between the germline ends. There are 17 residues in the CDR3. Germline CDR1 MNHEY, CDR2 SMNVEV (reference sequence). The DNA for the CDR3 is TGTGCCAGCACACCCCGGCCGGGGTTTCGGGCGGGGGGGGAGCTGTTTTTT. This sequence encodes CASTPRPGFRAGGELFF.

The chain employs TRBV18 and TRBJ2-7; D is perhaps TRBD2 (5 bases). Trimming removed 0 bases from V and 2 bases from J, with 11 bases in between. Per germline, CDR1 KGHSH and CDR2 LQKENI. The CDR3 is 15 residues long. The CDR3, as DNA: TGTGCCAGCTCACCACCGGAGCGGATGGCCTACGAGCAGTACTTC. This sequence encodes CASSPPERMAYEQYF.

This clone was seen only a few times. The V and J genes are TRBV5-6 and TRBJ2-7; TRBD1 matches at 10 bases. J lost 7 bases, V lost 0 bases, and 4 bases had no gene match. Per germline, CDR1 SGHDT and CDR2 YYEEEE. This CDR3 has 14 residues. The CDR3 spells CASSLVGTGDEQYF. The DNA of the CDR3 is TGTGCCAGCAGCTTGGTCGGGACAGGGGATGAGCAGTACTTC.

The rearrangement links TRBV11-2 to TRBJ2-3, with 12 bases lining up with TRBD2. The V gene's germline CDR1 is SGHAT and CDR2 FQNNGV. This CDR3 region has 17 residues. The J segment lost 1 base and the V segment lost 2 bases, leaving 4 bases of the junction unmatched. The CDR3, as DNA: TGTGCCAGCAGCTTAAACCCTAGCGGGGGGGGCACAGATACGCAGTATTTT. Translated, it gives CASSLNPSGGGTDTQYF.

V is TRBV11-1 and J is TRBJ1-1; tentatively, D is TRBD1 (5 bases). Between the trimmed V and J ends, which lost 5 bases and 0 bases, there was a span of 19 bases. The CDR3 loop spans 17 amino acids. Germline V CDR1 and CDR2: SGHAT, FQDESV (reference sequence). The CDR3 DNA is TGTGCCAGCAGCCGAAATTCGAGACAGCAAATGAACACTGAAGCTTTCTTT. Translation: CASSRNSRQQMNTEAFF.

V gene TRBV7-2 combines with J gene TRBJ1-6; a possible D gene is TRBD1 (6 bases). There are 15 residues in the CDR3. The V gene lost 3 bases and the J gene lost 5 bases, with 11 bases spanning the gap. Germline CDR1 SGHTA, CDR2 FQGNSA. Here the CDR3 DNA reads TGTGCCAGCAGCTTCAGGGACACAGATAATTCACCCCTCCACTTT. This gives the protein CASSFRDTDNSPLHF.

The chain couples TRBV7-2 to TRBJ2-7, with TRBD1 matching over 8 bases. V was clipped by 0 bases and J by 4 bases; unmatched bases: 8. CDR1 is SGHTA, CDR2 FQGNSA, per germline. The CDR3 is made up of 16 amino acids. Written as DNA, the CDR3 is TGTGCCAGCAGCTTAGCCCGGACAGGGAATTGGTACGAGCAGTACTTC. It is translated as CASSLARTGNWYEQYF.